The 5 T cell receptor beta chains given below trace back to one sample, sequenced in a study of cytomegalovirus exposure and HLA in healthy donors. PCR used 60 Vbeta primers and 13 Jbeta primers. Profiled with immunoSEQ multiplex PCR; TCRdb holds only in-frame clones, not every one. This sample yields approximately 130,000 clones, of which around 83% are seen a single time; less than 10% belongs to the top ten. Specimen: PBMCs. These receptors were obtained from a woman in her forties or fifties in good health and CMV-seropositive.

The chain recombines TRBV9 with TRBJ1-3; 9 nucleotides agree with TRBD1. CDR3 length: 15 residues. Germline V lookup: CDR1 SGDLS, CDR2 YYNGEE. V lost 3 bases to trimming and J lost 8 bases; unmatched junction nucleotides: 9. The CDR3 region has the DNA TGTGCCAGCAGCGACCTAACAGGGGGCGCGGACACCATATATTTT. This sequence encodes CASSDLTGGADTIYF.

This chain links TRBV6-6 with TRBJ1-2; a weak D match, TRBD1 (6 bases). Per germline, CDR1 MNHNY and CDR2 SVGAGI (reference sequence). V was cut by 8 bases and J by 3 bases, with 13 bases left in between. The CDR3 extends over 13 amino acids. CDR3 in amino acids: CASRGTPYYGYTF. The CDR3 region has the DNA TGTGCCAGCCGAGGGACACCTTACTATGGCTACACCTTC.

V gene TRBV15 combines with J gene TRBJ2-1; D may be TRBD2 (5 bases). Per germline, CDR1 LNHNV and CDR2 YYDKDF (reference sequence). CDR3 length: 15 residues. The germline V and J ends were trimmed by 0 bases and 5 bases, with 11 bases remaining between them. The CDR3 protein is CATSRERRQHNEQFF. CDR3 DNA sequence: TGTGCCACCAGCAGAGAGCGGAGGCAGCACAATGAGCAGTTCTTC.

The V and J genes are TRBV9 and TRBJ1-6; 7 nucleotides match TRBD1. From germline, CDR1 is SGDLS and CDR2 YYNGEE. The CDR3 spans 18 residues. V dropped 3 bases and J dropped 5; count of bases not matched to a gene: 14. The chain's CDR3 is CASSASGQLIGDNSPLHF. CDR3 DNA: TGTGCCAGCAGCGCCTCGGGACAGCTGATCGGAGATAATTCACCCCTCCACTTT.

This chain uses TRBV15 with TRBJ2-7, with D possibly matching TRBD1 (5 bases). The CDR3 consists of 14 residues. Trimming pared 2 bases from V and 2 bases from J, leaving 10 bases between. Per germline, CDR1 LNHNV and CDR2 YYDKDF (reference sequence). The CDR3, as DNA: TGTGCCACCAGCAGAACACCGGACACCTACGAGCAGTACTTC. This sequence encodes CATSRTPDTYEQYF.